These 25 T cell receptor beta chains originate from one sample sequenced in a study of blood T cell repertoires in COVID-19. Assay: immunoSEQ multiplex PCR; the TCRdb copy retains only in-frame clones and omits some. Counted here are 130,000 or so clones, more than 70% occurring once; the ten biggest clones make up around a tenth. Sequencing was carried out using peripheral blood. The receptor set was obtained from a man aged 50 or older with acute or convalescent COVID-19.

This rearrangement joins TRBV5-1 to TRBJ2-7; a weak D match, TRBD1 (5 bases). Germline V gene lookup returns CDR1 SGHRS and CDR2 YFSETQ. Trimming shortened V by 4 bases and J by 3 bases, and 11 bases separated the two germline ends. The CDR3 has 13 amino acids. The CDR3 region has the DNA TGCGCCAGCAGCCCATTACAGGTCTACGAGCAGTACTTC. Its protein is CASSPLQVYEQYF.

This clone has only one observation. The V gene is TRBV7-9, the J gene TRBJ1-6; D not certain. The length of the CDR3 is 12 residues. Deletions cut 6 bases from V and 5 bases from J, with 5 bases between. Germline CDR1 is SEHNR and CDR2 is FQNEAQ (reference sequence). This CDR3 is CASRSDNSPLHF. The CDR3 bases are TGTGCCAGCAGATCCGATAATTCACCCCTCCACTTT.

The chain has TRBV7-3 and TRBJ2-1; D may be TRBD1 (6 bases). The CDR3 runs 15 residues. Germline CDR1 reads SGHTA; CDR2 reads FQGTGA. The ends were cut back, 2 bases at V and 4 bases at J, with 12 bases in the middle. CDR3 bases: TGTGCCAGCAGCTTAGGGGGCCGCAATTACAATGAGCAGTTCTTC. This encodes CASSLGGRNYNEQFF.

The rearrangement joins TRBV11-2 to TRBJ1-3; 7 nucleotides line up with TRBD1. CDR3 length: 15 residues. Germline V lookup: CDR1 SGHAT, CDR2 FQNNGV. V dropped 6 bases and J dropped 2; count of bases not matched to a gene: 7. This CDR3 is CASSPLQGPGNTIYF. As DNA, the CDR3 is TGTGCCAGCAGTCCCTTACAGGGGCCTGGAAACACCATATATTTT.

V and J are TRBV3-1 (or the pseudogene TRBV3-2) and TRBJ2-1; 8 positions match TRBD1. Germline V CDR1 and CDR2: LGHDT, YNNKEL (reference sequence). Trimming removed 5 bases from V and 5 bases from J; junction bases left unmatched: 8. The CDR3 spans 15 residues. As DNA, the CDR3 is TGTGCCAGCAGCTTACGACAGGGGAGGAACAATGAGCAGTTCTTC. Its protein product is CASSLRQGRNNEQFF.

The gene calls are TRBV27 and TRBJ1-6; D remains unclear. The germline CDR1 and CDR2 sequences are MNHEY and SMNVEV (reference sequence). The CDR3 has 16 amino acids. V was shortened by 1 base and J by 9 bases, with 16 bases between the two germline ends. The CDR3 sequence is CASSLWPSAAISPLHF. The DNA for the CDR3 is TGTGCCAGCAGTTTATGGCCCTCCGCGGCAATTTCACCCCTCCACTTT.

This rearrangement joins TRBV6-5 to TRBJ2-7; 7 positions match TRBD2. CDR1 MNHEY and CDR2 SVGAGI come from the germline V gene. With 6 bases clipped from V and 2 bases from J, the junction kept 7 bases outside the gene matches. The CDR3 runs to 14 residues. The CDR3 sequence is CASRRGGQTYEQYF. CDR3 sequence (DNA): TGTGCCAGCAGGAGGGGAGGGCAAACCTACGAGCAGTACTTC.

The chain uses TRBV28 and TRBJ1-6; 7 bases are shared with TRBD1. The CDR3 runs 18 residues. Germline values: CDR1 MDHEN, CDR2 SYDVKM. V lost 6 bases and J lost 0; bases outside the gene matches: 11. CDR3 coding DNA: TGTGCCAGCAGGGTTGTCCCAGGGGGTGGCTCCTATAATTCACCCCTCCACTTT. Its protein is CASRVVPGGGSYNSPLHF.

The chain is built from TRBV2 and TRBJ1-6; perhaps TRBD1 as D (5 bases). From germline, CDR1 is SNHLY and CDR2 FYNNEI. V lost 4 bases to trimming and J lost 5 bases, with 12 bases between them. The CDR3 extends over 15 amino acids. CDR3 nucleotides: TGTGCCAGCAGTGGGACCGGGGGTAATAATTCACCCCTCCACTTT. Translating gives CASSGTGGNNSPLHF.

The chain employs TRBV15 and TRBJ2-7, with 11 bases identical to TRBD2. The germline CDR1 and CDR2 sequences are LNHNV and YYDKDF (reference sequence). J lost 3 bases, V lost 5 bases, and 9 bases had no gene match. The CDR3 covers 16 residues. This CDR3 reads CATSPGGLAGFYEQYF. In nucleotides, the CDR3 is TGTGCCACCAGCCCCGGAGGACTAGCGGGTTTCTACGAGCAGTACTTC.

This chain uses TRBV11-3 with TRBJ2-2; tentative D call: TRBD1 (6 bases). The CDR3 is 14 residues long. CDR1 and CDR2 from the germline V gene are SGHNT and YENEEA. V was shortened by 5 bases and J by 7 bases, with 14 bases between the two germline ends. CDR3 in amino acids: CASSQDTGYGELFF. The DNA for the CDR3 is TGTGCCAGCAGCCAAGACACAGGGTACGGGGAGCTGTTTTTT. The variable domain in full, with the rest retrieved from reference TRBV11-3 and TRBJ2-2, is EAGVVQSPRYKIIEKKQPVAFWCNPISGHNTLYWYLQNLGQGPELLIRYENEEAVDDSQLPKDRFSAERLKGVDSTLKIQPAELGDSAVYLCASSQDTGYGELFFGEGSRLTVL.

The chain joins TRBV2 to TRBJ1-1, with D perhaps matching TRBD1 (6 bases). Trimming left V 6 bases short and J 4 bases short, with 15 bases between. The V gene's germline CDR1 is SNHLY and CDR2 FYNNEI. This CDR3 is built from 14 residues. CDR3 in amino acids: CASRYQGLATEAFF. The CDR3 DNA reads TGTGCCAGCAGATATCAGGGGTTAGCCACTGAAGCTTTCTTT.

The chain joins TRBV12-3 or TRBV12-4 to TRBJ1-1; D uncertain. The CDR3 length is 12 residues. V was cut by 5 bases and J by 4 bases, with 8 bases left in between. The CDR3 region is CASSTLGTEAFF. DNA for the CDR3: TGTGCCAGCAGTACTCTAGGCACTGAAGCTTTCTTT.

This chain uses TRBV24-1 with TRBJ2-5; the D gene is possibly TRBD2 (7 bases). The ends were cut back, 6 bases at V and 5 bases at J, with 24 bases in the middle. Looked up from germline, CDR1 is KGHDR and CDR2 is SFDVKD. The CDR3 extends over 17 amino acids. CDR3 DNA: TGTGCCACCAGTACCGGGGAGGGGGTCCTGGGATGGGAGACCCAGTACTTC. Amino acids: CATSTGEGVLGWETQYF.

The chain uses TRBV7-2 and TRBJ1-5; D might be TRBD1 (6 bases). Germline CDR1 SGHTA, CDR2 FQGNSA. With 4 bases removed from V and 5 bases from J, the gap between germline ends came to 12 bases. CDR3 length equals 14 residues. The CDR3 region has the DNA TGTGCCAGCAGCTCCGCTCACAGGGATCAGCCCCAGCATTTT. It specifies CASSSAHRDQPQHF.

Here the CDR3 reads CASTAGGGRMIYEQYF. In DNA form, the CDR3 reads TGCGCCAGCACCGCCGGGGGAGGGCGTATGATCTACGAGCAGTACTTC. V and J are TRBV5-1 and TRBJ2-7; 7 nucleotides match TRBD2. The germline V gene has CDR1 SGHRS and CDR2 YFSETQ. V shed 6 bases, J shed 3 bases, and the junction held 15 bases outside the gene matches. This CDR3 has 16 residues.

The CDR3 is CATSDAGYYGYTF. CDR3 in DNA: TGTGCCACCAGTGATGCCGGGTACTATGGCTACACCTTC. This chain links TRBV24-1 with TRBJ1-2; D is uncertain. Germline V gene data show CDR1 as KGHDR and CDR2 as SFDVKD. The CDR3 is made up of 13 amino acids. V lost 3 bases and J 3 bases, leaving 7 bases between the germline ends.

The chain uses TRBV18 and TRBJ1-5; 8 bases map to TRBD1. Trimming at V came to 3 bases and at J to 4 bases, leaving 5 bases not matched to a gene. Germline V gene sequence: CDR1 KGHSH, CDR2 LQKENI. The CDR3 sequence is 15 residues long. The CDR3: CASSPDGQGNQPQHF. CDR3 DNA sequence: TGTGCCAGCTCACCGGACGGACAGGGTAATCAGCCCCAGCATTTT.

This clone was found once. The chain joins TRBV18 to TRBJ1-6; no clear D gene. Germline CDR1 KGHSH, CDR2 LQKENI. Trimming took off 0 bases at V and 9 bases at J, with 6 bases between the two ends. CDR3 length: 13 amino acids. In nucleotides, the CDR3 is TGTGCCAGCTCACCACCGGAGTCTTCACCCCTCCACTTT. It yields the protein CASSPPESSPLHF.

This chain connects TRBV5-1 to TRBJ2-3; 7 bases align to TRBD1. Germline V gene data show CDR1 as SGHRS and CDR2 as YFSETQ. After removal of 0 bases from V and 1 base from J, the junction contained 2 bases not matched to a gene. The CDR3 loop spans 15 amino acids. The CDR3 coding sequence is TGCGCCAGCAGCTTGGAAGGGGGCGGCACAGATACGCAGTATTTT. It encodes CASSLEGGGTDTQYF.

Concerning this clone itself: Other DNA sequences in the sample encode the same CDR3. This chain links TRBV7-2 with TRBJ1-5; TRBD1 agrees at 7 bases. This CDR3 has 13 amino acids. Germline-derived CDR1 and CDR2 are SGHTA and FQGNSA. V gave up 2 bases and J gave up 7 bases; unmatched junction bases: 2. CDR3 amino acids: CASSLRGRQPQHF. CDR3 nucleotide sequence: TGTGCCAGCAGCTTAAGGGGGCGGCAGCCCCAGCATTTT.

V gene TRBV27 combines with J gene TRBJ1-5, with 8 bases matching TRBD1. V lost 3 bases and J lost 4; bases outside the gene matches: 5. Germline V gives CDR1 MNHEY, CDR2 SMNVEV (reference sequence). This CDR3 is built from 15 residues. DNA for the CDR3: TGTGCCAGCAGTTTCCGACAGGGGAGAAATCAGCCCCAGCATTTT. Translated: CASSFRQGRNQPQHF.

The CDR3 reads CASSRGEGHHEQYF. The CDR3 coding sequence is TGTGCCAGCTCGCGGGGGGAGGGCCACCACGAGCAGTACTTC. This chain joins TRBV3-1 (or the pseudogene TRBV3-2) and TRBJ2-7, with 8 positions matching TRBD2. This CDR3 is built from 14 residues. Germline CDR1 and CDR2: LGHDT and YNNKEL (reference sequence). Losses at the gene ends were 8 bases for V and 5 bases for J; bases not matched to a gene: 11.

This clone was recorded a few times. The junction differs from germline at one of its ends, possibly a read error. The J gene is TRBJ2-7, the V gene TRBV5-4; perhaps TRBD1 as D (6 bases). Germline V gene lookup returns CDR1 SGHNT and CDR2 YYREEE (reference sequence). The length of the CDR3 is 16 residues. The CDR3 sequence is CASSRQAPGRTYGQYF. Written as DNA, the CDR3 is TGTGCCAGCAGCCGACAGGCACCGGGACGGACCTACGGGCAGTACTTC.

V gene TRBV13 combines with J gene TRBJ2-7; 9 bases align to TRBD1. CDR1 is PRHDT and CDR2 is FYEKMQ in the germline V gene (reference sequence). This CDR3 comprises 14 residues. V lost 3 bases and J lost 4; bases outside the gene matches: 4. CDR3 DNA: TGTGCCAGCAGCTTGGTCGGACAGGGGTACGAGCAGTACTTC. It translates to CASSLVGQGYEQYF.